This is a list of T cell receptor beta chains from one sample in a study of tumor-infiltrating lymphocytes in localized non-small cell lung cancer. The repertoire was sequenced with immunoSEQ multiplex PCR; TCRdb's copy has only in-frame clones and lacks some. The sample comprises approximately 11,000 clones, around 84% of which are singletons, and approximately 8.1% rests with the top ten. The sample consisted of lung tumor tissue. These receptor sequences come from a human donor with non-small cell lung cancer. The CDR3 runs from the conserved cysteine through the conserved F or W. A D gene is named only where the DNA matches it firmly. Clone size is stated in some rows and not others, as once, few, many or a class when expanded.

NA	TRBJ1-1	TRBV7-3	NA	CASSTIQGTEAFF	TGTGCCAGCAGCACAATACAGGGCACTGAAGCTTTCTTT
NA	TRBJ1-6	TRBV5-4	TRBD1	CASRSGGLANNSPLHF	TGTGCCAGCAGATCAGGGGGATTGGCCAATAATTCACCCCTCCACTTT
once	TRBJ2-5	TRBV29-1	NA	CSGSVSQETQYF	TGCAGCGGGTCCGTAAGCCAAGAGACCCAGTACTTC
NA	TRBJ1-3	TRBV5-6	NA	CASSPTTRVSGNTIYF	TGTGCCAGCAGCCCTACCACCAGGGTCTCTGGAAACACCATATATTTT
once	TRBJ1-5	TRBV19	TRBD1	CASIDRGRGLNQPQHF	TGTGCCAGTATCGACAGGGGAAGGGGCCTCAATCAGCCCCAGCATTTT
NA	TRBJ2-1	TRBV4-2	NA	CASSQGAPVGEQFF	TGTGCCAGCAGCCAAGGAGCCCCGGTCGGAGAGCAGTTCTTC
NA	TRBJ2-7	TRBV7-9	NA	CASSLDRRPYEQYF	TGTGCCAGCAGCCTAGACAGGAGACCCTACGAGCAGTACTTC
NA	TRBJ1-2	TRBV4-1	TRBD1	CASSQAMRTGVSGYTF	TGCGCCAGCAGCCAAGCTATGAGGACAGGAGTTTCGGGCTACACCTTC
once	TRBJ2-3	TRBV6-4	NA	CASRRQGTDTQYF	TGTGCCAGCCGAAGACAAGGGACAGATACGCAGTATTTT
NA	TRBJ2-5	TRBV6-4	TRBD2	CASSDRPGLAVQETQYF	TGTGCCAGCAGTGACAGACCGGGACTAGCAGTCCAAGAGACCCAGTACTTC
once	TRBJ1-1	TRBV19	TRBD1	CASSSGTGPNTEAFF	TGTGCCAGTAGTTCCGGGACAGGGCCGAACACTGAAGCTTTCTTT
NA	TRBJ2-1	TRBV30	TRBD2	CAWRGLADNEQFF	TGTGCCTGGAGGGGCCTAGCGGACAATGAGCAGTTCTTC
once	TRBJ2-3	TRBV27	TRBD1	CASSSPDRRDTQYF	TGTGCCAGCAGTTCTCCGGACAGGCGAGATACGCAGTATTTT
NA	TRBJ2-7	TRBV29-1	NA	CSFRLGNYEQYF	TGCAGCTTCCGCCTCGGGAATTACGAGCAGTACTTC
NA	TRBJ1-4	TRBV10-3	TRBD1	CAISEGTVNEKLFF	TGTGCCATCAGTGAAGGGACAGTTAATGAAAAACTGTTTTTT
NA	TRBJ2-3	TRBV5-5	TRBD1	CASRYGQGGTDTQYF	TGTGCCAGCAGATATGGACAGGGTGGTACAGATACGCAGTATTTT
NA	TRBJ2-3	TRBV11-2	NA	CASSFTDTQYF	TGTGCCAGCAGCTTCACAGATACGCAGTATTTT
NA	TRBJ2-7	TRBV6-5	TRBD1	CASSLGQGYSYEQYF	TGTGCCAGCAGCTTGGGACAGGGCTACTCCTACGAGCAGTACTTC
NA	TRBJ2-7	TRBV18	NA	CASSPDSFNEQYF	TGTGCCAGCTCACCAGACAGCTTCAACGAGCAGTACTTC
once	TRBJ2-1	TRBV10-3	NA	CAISELNEQFF	TGTGCCATCAGTGAATTGAATGAGCAGTTCTTC
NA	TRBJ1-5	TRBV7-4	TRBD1	CASRLQGSPWPQHF	TGTGCCAGCAGGCTACAGGGGTCGCCTTGGCCCCAGCATTTT
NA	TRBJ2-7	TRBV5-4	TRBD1	CASSAEARGLREQYF	TGTGCCAGCAGCGCCGAGGCAAGGGGGCTTAGGGAGCAGTACTTC
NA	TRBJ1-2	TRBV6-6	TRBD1	CASFPGQGGIDYGYTF	TGTGCCAGTTTCCCGGGACAGGGAGGGATAGACTATGGCTACACCTTC
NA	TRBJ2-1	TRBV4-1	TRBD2	CASSQGSLAGSYNEQFF	TGCGCCAGCAGCCAAGGATCACTAGCGGGGTCCTACAATGAGCAGTTCTTC
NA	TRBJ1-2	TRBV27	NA	CASSLSGRGGYGYTF	TGTGCCAGCAGTTTATCTGGCAGGGGTGGTTACGGCTACACCTTC
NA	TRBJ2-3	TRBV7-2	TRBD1	CASSLVPGQGYTDTQYF	TGTGCCAGCAGCTTAGTTCCGGGACAGGGATACACAGATACGCAGTATTTT
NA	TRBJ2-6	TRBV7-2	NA	CASSLRRGSSGANVLTF	TGTGCCAGCAGCTTAAGAAGGGGCAGCTCTGGGGCCAACGTCCTGACTTTC